The 2 T cell receptor beta chains listed next were all sequenced from one sample in a study of synovial regulatory T cells in juvenile arthritis. TCRdb's table, derived via immunoSEQ multiplex PCR, lists solely in-frame clones and lacks some. The sample table sets out 6,400 or so clones. The source material was Treg cells from blood. Subset meaning: remaining (HLA-DR-negative) circulating blood Treg cells. These receptors were collected from a donor younger than 30 with juvenile idiopathic arthritis.

The chain joins TRBV6-1 to TRBJ2-5. CDR3 length equals 14 residues. The record lacks a DNA sequence. The germline V gene encodes CDR1 MNHNS and CDR2 SASEGT. The CDR3 protein is CASRPHGLPYEQYF.

This rearrangement joins TRBV7-9 to TRBJ1-2. CDR3 size: 10 residues. DNA is not recorded here. Germline V gene sequence: CDR1 SEHNR, CDR2 FQNEAQ (reference sequence). The CDR3 here is CASSSDGYTF.